The rows below give T cell receptor beta chains drawn from one sample of a study of cytomegalovirus exposure and HLA in healthy donors. Repertoires were generated with immunoSEQ multiplex PCR, while TCRdb's copy carries only in-frame clones and drops some. The table shows about 110,000 clones, with 65% to 80% occurring only once. Sequencing was performed on PBMCs. All receptors derive from a woman aged 45-65 years in good health and CMV-seropositive. Both conserved end residues are part of each CDR3. The D gene is left open where the match is weak. Where a row states a size, it is once, few, many or the class of an expanded clone; other rows omit it.

j_call clone_size d_call v_call cdr3_aa cdr3_nt
TRBJ1-3 . . TRBV7-2 CASSFAGPDSGNTIYF TGTGCCAGCAGTTTCGCGGGGCCCGACTCTGGAAACACCATATATTTT
TRBJ2-7 once . TRBV6-1 CASSGAYEQYF TGTGCCAGCAGTGGGGCCTACGAGCAGTACTTC
TRBJ2-7 . TRBD1 TRBV13 CASSSPGTVSYEQYF TGTGCCAGCAGCTCCCCCGGGACAGTTTCCTACGAGCAGTACTTC
TRBJ1-1 . . TRBV23-1 CASSQGGQCLGSNTEAFF TGCGCCAGCAGTCAGGGGGGGCAGTGCCTGGGATCGAACACTGAAGCTTTCTTT
TRBJ1-2 . . TRBV5-6 CASSSRTVGSDYGYTF TGTGCCAGCAGCTCCAGGACAGTCGGCAGTGACTATGGCTACACCTTC
TRBJ2-7 . . TRBV4-1 CASSQPWGGRAHEQYF TGCGCCAGCAGCCAACCATGGGGGGGCAGGGCCCACGAGCAGTACTTC
TRBJ1-1 . TRBD1 TRBV30 CAWSVGQGREAFF TGTGCCTGGAGTGTAGGACAGGGCCGTGAAGCTTTCTTT
TRBJ1-2 many . TRBV28 CASSSHDRGYGYTF TGTGCCAGCAGTTCCCACGACCGAGGCTATGGCTACACCTTC
TRBJ2-5 . TRBD1 TRBV29-1 CSGNDRAETQYF TGCAGCGGGAACGACAGGGCCGAGACCCAGTACTTC
TRBJ1-2 . . TRBV15 CATAGRGYYGYTF TGTGCCACCGCCGGCAGGGGTTACTATGGCTACACCTTC
TRBJ1-4 few . TRBV11-1 CASSFRQGTNEKLFF TGTGCCAGCAGCTTCCGTCAGGGGACTAATGAAAAACTGTTTTTT
TRBJ1-2 few TRBD1 TRBV5-8 CASSSPDRVIGGYTF TGTGCCAGCAGCTCCCCGGACAGGGTGATCGGCGGCTACACCTTC
TRBJ1-4 . . TRBV25-1 CASSPTATNEKLFF TGTGCCAGCAGCCCGACAGCAACTAATGAAAAACTGTTTTTT
TRBJ1-1 . . TRBV6-1 CASRRAGDTEAFF TGTGCCAGCAGGAGGGCAGGGGACACTGAAGCTTTCTTT
TRBJ2-5 . TRBD1 TRBV2 CASGGFRLDRGRRAETQYF TGTGCCAGTGGGGGTTTTCGATTGGACAGGGGGCGCCGGGCGGAGACCCAGTACTTC
TRBJ2-2 . TRBD2 TRBV10-3 CAISVGRGMTGELFF TGTGCCATCAGTGTAGGGCGGGGGATGACCGGGGAGCTGTTTTTT
TRBJ2-7 . TRBD2 TRBV7-7 CASSPGPGGAYEQYF TGTGCCAGCAGCCCAGGGCCGGGGGGGGCCTACGAGCAGTACTTC
TRBJ2-3 . . TRBV30 CAYRQSSVEDTQYF TGTGCCTACCGACAGAGCTCCGTGGAAGATACGCAGTATTTT
TRBJ1-2 . TRBD1 TRBV7-9 CSSSPPGTGGGYTF TGTTCCAGCAGCCCACCCGGGACAGGGGGCGGCTACACCTTC
TRBJ1-2 . TRBD1 TRBV15 CATRGTAIYGYTF TGTGCCACCCGGGGGACAGCAATCTATGGCTACACCTTC
TRBJ1-1 . TRBD1 TRBV7-9 CASSTPGGATEAFF TGTGCCAGCAGCACACCAGGGGGAGCCACTGAAGCTTTCTTT
TRBJ2-1 . TRBD2 TRBV4-2 CASSQASGGAFYEQFF TGTGCCAGCAGCCAAGCGAGCGGGGGGGCTTTTTATGAGCAGTTCTTC
TRBJ1-5 . TRBD1 TRBV6-1 CASSVDRGRSPGRQPQHF TGTGCCAGCAGTGTTGACAGGGGGCGCTCCCCCGGAAGACAGCCCCAGCATTTT
TRBJ1-1 . TRBD1 TRBV28 CASSPDREHTEAFF TGTGCCAGCAGTCCCGACAGGGAACACACTGAAGCTTTCTTT
TRBJ2-1 . TRBD1 TRBV18 CASSVTGSSYNEQFF TGTGCCAGCTCCGTGACAGGGAGCTCCTACAATGAGCAGTTCTTC
TRBJ2-3 . . TRBV5-6 CASSLLGPSLTDTQYF TGTGCCAGCAGCTTGCTGGGGCCCTCCCTCACAGATACGCAGTATTTT
TRBJ2-7 . TRBD1 TRBV15 CATSRGTDYEQYF TGTGCCACCAGCAGGGGGACAGACTACGAGCAGTACTTC
TRBJ1-1 . . TRBV28 CATKRVRLTEAFF TGTGCCACGAAACGGGTCCGCTTGACTGAAGCTTTCTTT
TRBJ2-5 . . TRBV5-1 CASSFGQIRGAETQYF TGCGCCAGCAGCTTCGGACAGATCAGAGGGGCAGAGACCCAGTACTTC
TRBJ1-2 . TRBD1 TRBV5-4 CASSSTGVFGYGYTF TGTGCCAGCAGCTCCACAGGGGTTTTTGGCTATGGCTACACCTTC
TRBJ1-1 . . TRBV7-8 CASSLWQLNTEAFF TGTGCCAGCAGCTTATGGCAATTGAACACTGAAGCTTTCTTT
TRBJ1-5 . TRBD1 TRBV19 CASSFGTGSAQPQHF TGTGCCAGTAGCTTCGGGACAGGGAGTGCCCAGCCCCAGCATTTT
TRBJ1-5 . . TRBV28 CASSLAGRYSNQPQHF TGTGCCAGCAGTTTGGCTGGGAGATATAGCAATCAGCCCCAGCATTTT
TRBJ1-5 . TRBD1 TRBV6-6 CASSYEGAYNQPQHF TGTGCCAGCAGTTACGAGGGGGCATATAATCAGCCCCAGCATTTT
TRBJ2-3 . . TRBV5-1 CASSPHTDTQYF TGCGCCAGCAGCCCCCACACAGATACGCAGTATTTT
TRBJ2-7 . . TRBV15 CATSRETDSRSYEQYF TGTGCCACCAGCAGGGAAACCGACAGTCGCTCCTACGAGCAGTACTTC
TRBJ2-5 . TRBD1 TRBV7-6 CASSSQGAWETQYF TGTGCCAGCAGTTCGCAGGGGGCCTGGGAGACCCAGTACTTC
TRBJ1-5 . TRBD1 TRBV28 CASSLTGARGNQPQHF TGTGCCAGCAGCTTGACAGGGGCTCGGGGCAATCAGCCCCAGCATTTT
TRBJ1-2 . . TRBV6-1 CASSFRRGMDGYTF TGTGCCAGCAGTTTCCGCAGGGGTATGGATGGCTACACCTTC
TRBJ1-5 . . TRBV19 CASSIVGGVGQPQHF TGTGCCAGTAGTATAGTGGGGGGGGTAGGTCAGCCCCAGCATTTT
TRBJ2-4 . . TRBV5-4 CASSPFNSGAKNIQYF TGTGCCAGCAGCCCTTTTAATAGCGGAGCCAAAAACATTCAGTACTTC
TRBJ2-7 . TRBD1 TRBV2 CASSPSGGAYEQYF TGTGCCAGCAGTCCCTCAGGGGGCGCCTACGAGCAGTACTTC
TRBJ1-2 . . TRBV6-5 CASSYSWGEGRIRYTF TGTGCCAGCAGTTACTCGTGGGGTGAGGGGAGGATTCGCTACACCTTC